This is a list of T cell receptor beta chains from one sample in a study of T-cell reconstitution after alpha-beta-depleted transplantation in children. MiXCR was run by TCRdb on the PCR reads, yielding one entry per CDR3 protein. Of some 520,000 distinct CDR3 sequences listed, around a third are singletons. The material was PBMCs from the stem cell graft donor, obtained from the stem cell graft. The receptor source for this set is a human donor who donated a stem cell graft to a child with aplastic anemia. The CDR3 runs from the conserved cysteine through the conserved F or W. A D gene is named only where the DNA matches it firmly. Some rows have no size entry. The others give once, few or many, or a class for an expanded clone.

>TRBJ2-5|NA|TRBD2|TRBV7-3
CASSLGGVGETQYF
TGTGCCAGCAGCTTGGGGGGGGTCGGGGAGACCCAGTACTTC
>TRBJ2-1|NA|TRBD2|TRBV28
CASSPSTGLAARSSYNEQFF
TGTGCCAGCAGTCCGTCCACGGGACTAGCGGCCCGAAGCTCCTACAATGAGCAGTTCTTC
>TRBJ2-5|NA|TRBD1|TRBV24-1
CATSERGGQGYSETQYF
TGTGCCACCAGTGAGAGAGGCGGACAGGGCTATTCGGAGACCCAGTACTTC
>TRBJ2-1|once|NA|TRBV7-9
CASSSLTRMYDNEQFF
TGTGCCAGCAGCTCCTTGACTAGAATGTACGACAATGAGCAGTTCTTC
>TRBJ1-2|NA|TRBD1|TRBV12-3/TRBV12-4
CASSLEGTAGYTF
TGTGCCAGCAGTTTAGAAGGGACAGCTGGCTACACCTTC
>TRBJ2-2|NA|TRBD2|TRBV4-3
CASSQALGLAAGSGELFF
TGCGCCAGCAGCCAAGCCCTCGGACTAGCGGCTGGGTCCGGGGAGCTGTTTTTT
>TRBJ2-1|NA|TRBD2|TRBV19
CASSPAQARGPSGSVYNEQFF
TGTGCCAGTAGTCCAGCCCAGGCGAGGGGCCCTAGCGGGAGCGTCTACAATGAGCAGTTCTTC
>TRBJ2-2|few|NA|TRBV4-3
CASSQETGEGTGELFF
TGCGCCAGCAGCCAAGAGACAGGGGAGGGGACCGGGGAGCTGTTTTTT
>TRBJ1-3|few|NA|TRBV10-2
CASRGDSGNTIYF
TGCGCCAGCAGGGGGGATTCGGGAAACACCATATATTTT
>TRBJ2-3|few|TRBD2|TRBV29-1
CSVRGLAGGPGSTDTQYF
TGCAGCGTCAGGGGACTAGCGGGAGGGCCCGGTTCGACAGATACGCAGTATTTT
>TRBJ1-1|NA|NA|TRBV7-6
CASSPWTANTEAFF
TGTGCCAGCAGCCCCTGGACAGCTAACACTGAAGCTTTCTTT
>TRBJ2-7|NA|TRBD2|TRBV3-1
CASSQGSGGEQYF
TGTGCCAGCAGCCAAGGTTCCGGGGGGGAGCAGTACTTC
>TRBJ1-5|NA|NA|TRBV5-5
CASSPRADNQPQHF
TGTGCCAGCAGCCCCCGGGCAGACAATCAGCCCCAGCATTTT
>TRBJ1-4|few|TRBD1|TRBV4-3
CASSQDMGQGSPRNEKLFF
TGCGCCAGCAGCCAAGATATGGGACAGGGGTCCCCCAGGAATGAAAAACTGTTTTTT
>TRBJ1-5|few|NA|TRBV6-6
CASSYRPTQPQHF
TGTGCCAGCAGTTACCGACCAACTCAGCCCCAGCATTTT
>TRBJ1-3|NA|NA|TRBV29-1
CSVVVESGNTIYF
TGCAGCGTTGTTGTTGAATCTGGAAACACCATATATTTT
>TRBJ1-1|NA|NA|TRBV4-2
CASSQEVRGTEAFF
TGTGCCAGCAGCCAAGAGGTGCGGGGCACTGAAGCTTTCTTT
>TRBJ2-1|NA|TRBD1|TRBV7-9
CASSLGWTGDWPSEQFF
TGTGCCAGCAGCTTAGGGTGGACAGGGGATTGGCCCAGTGAGCAGTTCTTC
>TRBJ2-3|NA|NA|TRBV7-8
CASSLAERLQTDTQYF
TGTGCCAGCAGCTTAGCCGAGAGACTTCAGACAGATACGCAGTATTTT
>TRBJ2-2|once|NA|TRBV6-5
CASSWVSGAQGTGELFF
TGTGCCAGCAGTTGGGTCTCGGGCGCCCAGGGCACCGGGGAGCTGTTTTTT
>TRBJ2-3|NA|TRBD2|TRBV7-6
CASSLGTSGSASDTQYF
TGTGCCAGCAGCTTAGGGACTAGCGGGAGTGCGTCAGATACGCAGTATTTT
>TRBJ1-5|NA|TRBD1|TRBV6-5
CASSNGQAAPQHF
TGTGCCAGCAGCAACGGACAGGCAGCGCCCCAGCATTTT
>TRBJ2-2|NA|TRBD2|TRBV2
CASSGILAAGELFF
TGTGCCAGCAGTGGAATACTAGCGGCCGGGGAGCTGTTTTTT
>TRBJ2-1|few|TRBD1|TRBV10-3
CAISERGQDNEQFF
TGTGCCATCAGTGAGCGCGGACAGGACAATGAGCAGTTCTTC
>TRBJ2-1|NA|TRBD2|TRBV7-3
CASSYIAGGDPSEQFF
TGTGCCAGCAGCTACATAGCGGGAGGGGACCCCAGCGAGCAGTTCTTC
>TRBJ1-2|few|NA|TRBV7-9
CASSLGGSDYTF
TGTGCCAGCAGCTTAGGGGGGAGTGACTACACCTTC
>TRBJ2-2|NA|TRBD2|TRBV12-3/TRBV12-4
CASTTGLAGYTGELFF
TGTGCCAGCACCACAGGACTAGCGGGGTACACCGGGGAGCTGTTTTTT
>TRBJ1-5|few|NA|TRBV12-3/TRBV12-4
CASHVGGSDINQPQHF
TGTGCCAGCCATGTGGGTGGCAGCGACATAAATCAGCCCCAGCATTTT
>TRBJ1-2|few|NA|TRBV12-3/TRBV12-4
CASSSQTGTYGYTF
TGTGCCAGCAGTTCCCAAACCGGGACCTATGGCTACACCTTC
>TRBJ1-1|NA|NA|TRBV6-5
CASSYSQVRTNTEAFF
TGTGCCAGCAGTTACTCGCAGGTTCGCACGAACACTGAAGCTTTCTTT
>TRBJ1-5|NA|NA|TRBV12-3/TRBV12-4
CASSRKGNQPQHF
TGTGCCAGCAGCCGGAAGGGCAATCAGCCCCAGCATTTT
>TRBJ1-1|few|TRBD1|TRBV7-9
CASSPGTGGPTEAFF
TGTGCCAGCAGCCCGGGGACAGGGGGTCCCACTGAAGCTTTCTTT
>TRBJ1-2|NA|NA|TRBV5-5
CASSLGSNYGYTF
TGTGCCAGCAGCTTGGGGTCTAACTATGGCTACACCTTC
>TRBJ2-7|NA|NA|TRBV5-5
CASSLGPPPASYEQYF
TGTGCCAGCAGCTTGGGGCCTCCCCCAGCCTCCTACGAGCAGTACTTC
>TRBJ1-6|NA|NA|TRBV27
CASSLWGSNSPLHF
TGTGCCAGCAGTTTATGGGGCAGTAATTCACCCCTCCACTTT
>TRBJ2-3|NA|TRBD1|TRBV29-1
CSVEEMGRTGGKDTQYF
TGCAGCGTTGAAGAGATGGGCCGGACAGGGGGCAAGGATACGCAGTATTTT
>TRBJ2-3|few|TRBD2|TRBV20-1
CSALRRRTTSRAQYF
TGCAGTGCTCTTCGCCGCCGAACGACTAGCAGGGCGCAGTATTTT
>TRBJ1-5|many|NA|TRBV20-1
CSVGRGQRNQPQHF
TGCAGTGTGGGGCGAGGACAGCGCAATCAGCCCCAGCATTTT
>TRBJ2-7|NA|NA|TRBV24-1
CATSVRRARYEQYF
TGTGCCACCAGTGTTCGCAGGGCACGATACGAGCAGTACTTC
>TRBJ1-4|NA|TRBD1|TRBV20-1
CSAREDRGGEKLFF
TGCAGTGCTAGAGAGGACAGGGGTGGTGAAAAACTGTTTTTT